Sequencing of this TCR beta chain was carried out in a study of blood T cell repertoires in COVID-19. Using immunoSEQ multiplex PCR, the repertoire was profiled, and TCRdb retains in-frame clones only, with some absent. The table records roughly 39,000 clones, almost 85% of them present only once. Per the germline V gene, CDR1 is MNHEY and CDR2 is SMNVEV (reference sequence). Trimming left V 5 bases short and J 1 base short, with 14 bases between. The CDR3 totals 15 residues. This chain joins TRBV27 and TRBJ1-2; no definite D call. The sample comprised peripheral blood. This TCR came from a human donor in a cohort sampled during active COVID-19. Here the CDR3 DNA reads TGTGCCAGCAGTCCCCTTGTCCGGGGTAACTATGGCTACACCTTC. Amino acid sequence: CASSPLVRGNYGYTF.